The rows below give T cell receptor beta chains drawn from one sample of a study of monozygotic twins with inflammatory bowel disease. TCRdb re-called the 5' RACE reads and shows each CDR3 protein once, DNA omitted. The sample data list approximately 420,000 distinct CDR3 sequences. Sequenced input: blood. Source of these receptors: a human donor with ulcerative colitis or Crohn's disease, or a healthy co-twin of an affected twin (not recorded which). Each CDR3 is given with its conserved first and last residue.

TRBV20-1	TRBJ2-7	CSARGPLAGGSYEQYF
TRBV5-1	TRBJ2-7	CASSLGAGSYEQYF
TRBV27	TRBJ2-2	CASSLREAAGELFF
TRBV27	TRBJ2-1	CASRQTTVKHVNEQFF
TRBV7-9	TRBJ2-5	CASSLDAGGLQETQYF
TRBV12-3/TRBV12-4	TRBJ1-1	CASSPGRSRAEAFF
TRBV7-2	TRBJ2-7	CASSLGTSGGGKQYF
TRBV2	TRBJ1-1	CAVVEDGGQGEAFF
TRBV6-6	TRBJ1-2	CASSYSQGDGYTF
TRBV6-1	TRBJ1-6	CASRAEIYNSPLHF
TRBV11-3	TRBJ2-1	CASSPAHSYNEQFF
TRBV5-1	TRBJ2-3	CASSLQRGDTQYF
TRBV27	TRBJ1-2	CASSLRAVGTGLGYTF
TRBV6-5	TRBJ1-4	CASSYSPLRREKLFF
TRBV27	TRBJ2-2	CASSGGYAGELFF
TRBV20-1	TRBJ1-2	CSASSGRGYTF
TRBV5-1	TRBJ2-7	CASSLGRTGNYEQYF
TRBV6-1	TRBJ1-2	CASRTRQLGKYGYTF
TRBV5-1	TRBJ1-1	CASSGDSMNTEAFF
TRBV20-1	TRBJ2-5	CSVPDSGTGVPETQYF
TRBV2	TRBJ2-1	CASSEAGTGAYNEQFF
TRBV28	TRBJ1-1	CAGCAGSVATNTEAFF
TRBV7-2	TRBJ2-1	CASSHGSYNEQFF
TRBV5-1	TRBJ2-7	CASSGGTGGHEQYF
TRBV6-5	TRBJ2-7	CASSYSPGSYEQYF
TRBV12-3/TRBV12-4	TRBJ1-5	CASTATGADQPQHF
TRBV9	TRBJ2-3	CASSDWGGGTDTQYF
TRBV28	TRBJ2-4	CASSTTGDKNIQYF
TRBV4-1	TRBJ1-4	CASSQAPRRTPEEKLFF
TRBV4-1	TRBJ2-1	CASSQLAEDYNEQFF
TRBV20-1	TRBJ2-5	CSALWRELYQETQYF
TRBV18	TRBJ2-3	CASSPDRVADTQYF
TRBV5-5	TRBJ2-2	CASSRDGTGELFF
TRBV6-2/TRBV6-3	TRBJ2-1	CASSYSTELYNEQFF
TRBV6-1	TRBJ1-1	CASSARGLNTEAFF
TRBV5-4	TRBJ2-4	CASSLGGRGIQYF
TRBV7-8	TRBJ2-7	CASSLRLYPGQGHPEQYF
TRBV28	TRBJ2-7	CASRWGYEQYF
TRBV12-3/TRBV12-4	TRBJ2-2	CASKTSVAEPGELFF
TRBV2	TRBJ2-2	CASSTGTSGVGGELFF